This TCR beta chain stems from a study of cytomegalovirus exposure and HLA in healthy donors. Study results and caveats: The authors later found most CMV-associated TCR beta chains appeared HLA-restricted. Later analysis identified several of the most significant clusters that appeared linked to common viral pathogens. Fewer N-insertions than the approximately 610-donor mean were reportedly shown by an Asian-associated ancestry cluster in a later analysis. The study designated over 150 TCR beta chains cytomegalovirus-associated.

Germline V gene data show CDR1 as SGHRS and CDR2 as YFSETQ. Deletions cut 4 bases from V and 1 base from J, with 8 bases between. There are 13 residues in the CDR3. Concerning this clone: Its antigen is as yet unknown.

Amplification used 60 Vbeta primers and 13 Jbeta primers. The repertoire was sequenced with immunoSEQ multiplex PCR; TCRdb's copy has only in-frame clones and lacks some. The repertoire has roughly 180,000 clones, roughly 78% of them found once; the top ten carry 13%. The sequence was collected from a woman aged 45-59 years in good health and CMV-seropositive. The sequenced material came from PBMCs. The chain carries TRBV5-1 and TRBJ1-2; D is unclear. CDR3 bases: TGCGCCAGCAGCGTTGGCAGTAACTATGGCTACACCTTC. Amino acid sequence: CASSVGSNYGYTF.